Following are 10 T cell receptor beta chains from one sample sequenced in a study of T-cell memory formation after mild COVID-19. TCRdb passed the 5' RACE reads through MiXCR, listing each CDR3 protein once. The profile covers some 410,000 distinct CDR3 sequences, with less than 25% appearing a single time and around 14% taken by the ten largest. Material: PBMCs or a T cell subset sorted from them (not recorded which). These TCRs come from an adult woman who had mild COVID-19 (a few samples of this study predate the infection). Cell type and time point are not known.

The chain is built from TRBV12-3 or TRBV12-4 and TRBJ1-1; tentatively, D is TRBD1 (5 bases). The CDR3 runs to 13 residues. Trimming left V 10 bases short and J 4 bases short, with 16 bases between. In nucleotides, the CDR3 is TGTGCCACCTGCCTGGGGGGGATCACTGAAGCTTTCTTT. Its protein product is CATCLGGITEAFF.

This clonotype was seen only a few times. The chain employs TRBV7-9 and TRBJ2-1; 9 nucleotides line up with TRBD1. The CDR3 sequence is 13 residues long. Germline CDR1 and CDR2: SEHNR and FQNEAQ (reference sequence). V shed 7 bases and J 10 bases; nucleotides not matched to a gene: 8. The CDR3 sequence: CASILDRGGEQFF. CDR3 bases: TGTGCCAGCATCCTGGACAGGGGAGGAGAGCAGTTCTTC. Filled out from reference TRBV7-9 and TRBJ2-1, the complete variable domain reads DTGVSQNPRHKITKRGQNVTFRCDPISEHNRLYWYRQTLGQGPEFLTYFQNEAQLEKSRLLSDRFSAERPKGSFSTLEIQRTEQGDSAMYLCASILDRGGEQFFGPGTRLTVL.

V is TRBV3-1 and J is TRBJ2-3, with 9 bases aligning to TRBD2. From germline, CDR1 is LGHDT and CDR2 YNNKEL (reference sequence). V shed 0 bases, J shed 3 bases, and the junction held 13 bases outside the gene matches. This CDR3 spans 19 amino acids. Written as DNA, the CDR3 is TGTGCCAGCAGCCAAGATTTTGGACCCGCGGGGGGGCCGACAGATACGCAGTATTTT. The encoded protein is CASSQDFGPAGGPTDTQYF.

The rearrangement uses TRBV18 and TRBJ2-5; D is unclear. The CDR3 spans 12 residues. The germline V gene has CDR1 KGHSH and CDR2 LQKENI. V was trimmed by 1 base and J by 3 bases, leaving 3 bases between them. CDR3 DNA sequence: TGTGCCAGCTCACCACGTGAAGAGACCCAGTACTTC. It codes for CASSPREETQYF.

The chain has TRBV9 and TRBJ2-5; 8 bases align to TRBD1. This CDR3 spans 16 amino acids. J was trimmed by 0 bases and V by 4 bases; bases with no gene match: 8. CDR1 is SGDLS and CDR2 is YYNGEE in the germline V gene. The CDR3 nucleotides are TGTGCCAGCAGCACGTCCAGACAGGGGCACCAAGAGACCCAGTACTTC. Encoded protein: CASSTSRQGHQETQYF.

The rearrangement links TRBV5-5 to TRBJ2-3; the D is unclear. The germline CDR1 and CDR2 sequences are SGHKS and YYEKEE (reference sequence). The CDR3 totals 17 residues. V lost 3 bases and J 2 bases, leaving 19 bases between the germline ends. In nucleotides, the CDR3 is TGTGCCAGCAGCTCGATCTTAAGGGTACCTCCCACAGATACGCAGTATTTT. Encoded protein: CASSSILRVPPTDTQYF.

J is TRBJ1-5 and V is TRBV7-8; unclear D gene. V lost 0 bases to trimming and J lost 5 bases, with 8 bases between them. Per the germline V gene, CDR1 is SGHVS and CDR2 is FQNEAQ. This CDR3 spans 14 amino acids. The CDR3 sequence: CASSLARTYQPQHF. The CDR3 DNA reads TGTGCCAGCAGCTTAGCGCGCACCTATCAGCCCCAGCATTTT.

This clonotype was found a few times. This chain uses TRBV13 with TRBJ2-3; D is perhaps TRBD1 (6 bases). The CDR3 runs 15 residues. Trimming pared 2 bases from V and 4 bases from J, leaving 13 bases between. The germline CDR1 and CDR2 sequences are PRHDT and FYEKMQ (reference sequence). The CDR3 DNA sequence: TGTGCCAGCAGCTTACTGGGGGCAAAGGCAGATACGCAGTATTTT. Translated, it gives CASSLLGAKADTQYF.

The V gene is TRBV24-1, the J gene TRBJ2-1; the D is unclear. V was trimmed by 5 bases and J by 5 bases, leaving 12 bases between them. The germline V gene encodes CDR1 KGHDR and CDR2 SFDVKD. The CDR3 has 14 residues. The CDR3 spells CATSGSMKDNEQFF. The CDR3 DNA reads as TGTGCCACCAGTGGGAGTATGAAAGACAATGAGCAGTTCTTC.

The chain joins TRBV6-5 to TRBJ2-5, with a possible D match to TRBD1 (6 bases). The V gene lost 5 bases and the J gene lost 5 bases, with 12 bases spanning the gap. This CDR3 has 13 amino acids. Per the germline V gene, CDR1 is MNHEY and CDR2 is SVGAGI. CDR3 sequence: CASSGDNSETQYF. In nucleotides, the CDR3 is TGTGCCAGCAGTGGGGACAATTCGGAGACCCAGTACTTC.